This entry lists 3 T cell receptor beta chains sequenced from one sample in a study of T-cell reconstitution after alpha-beta-depleted transplantation in children. Preparation of the TCRbeta library was carried out with unique molecular identifiers. TCRdb passed the PCR reads through MiXCR, listing each CDR3 protein once. Counted here are under 400,000 distinct CDR3 sequences, 20% to 30% occurring once; the ten biggest clones make up 10% to 11%. The sequencing here drew on PBMCs, mostly from graft donor cells, taken 180 days after TCRalphabeta/CD19-depleted stem cell transplant. These receptors all come from a male patient under 18 who had a stem cell transplant for acute lymphoblastic leukemia, so the T cells may come from the graft donor.

J is TRBJ2-5 and V is TRBV2; possibly TRBD2 for D (5 bases). Per germline, CDR1 SNHLY and CDR2 FYNNEI. This CDR3 contains 13 residues. V lost 6 bases, J lost 4 bases, and 12 bases lay in between. CDR3: CASRFVRGETQYF. The CDR3 region has the DNA TGTGCCAGCAGGTTCGTCCGGGGAGAGACCCAGTACTTC.

This clonotype came up many times. The genes are TRBV5-1 and TRBJ2-1; D not resolved. Trimming removed 0 bases from V and 0 bases from J, with 4 bases in between. The germline V gene encodes CDR1 SGHRS and CDR2 YFSETQ. The CDR3 has 14 amino acids. In DNA form, the CDR3 reads TGCGCCAGCAGCTTGGGGGTCTCCTACAATGAGCAGTTCTTC. It is translated as CASSLGVSYNEQFF.

This clonotype was picked up many times. The rearrangement uses TRBV5-1 and TRBJ2-1; D remains unclear. From germline, CDR1 is SGHRS and CDR2 YFSETQ. The CDR3 length is 14 residues. With 1 base removed from V and 5 bases from J, the gap between germline ends came to 10 bases. The CDR3 reads CASSLHREHNEQFF. DNA for the CDR3: TGCGCCAGCAGCTTGCATCGCGAGCACAATGAGCAGTTCTTC.